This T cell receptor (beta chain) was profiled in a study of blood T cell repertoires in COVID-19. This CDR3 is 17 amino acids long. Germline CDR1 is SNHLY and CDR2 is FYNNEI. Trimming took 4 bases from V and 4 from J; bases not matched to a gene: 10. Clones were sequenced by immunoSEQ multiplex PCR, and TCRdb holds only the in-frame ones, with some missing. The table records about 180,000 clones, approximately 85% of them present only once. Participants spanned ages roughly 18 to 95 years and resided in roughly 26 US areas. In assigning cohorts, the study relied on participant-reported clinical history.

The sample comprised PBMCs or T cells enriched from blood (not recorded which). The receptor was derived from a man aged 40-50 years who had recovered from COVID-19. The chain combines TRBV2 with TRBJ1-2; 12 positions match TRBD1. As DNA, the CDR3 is TGTGCCAGCAGTGTTTTCGGGACAGGGGGCGAAACCTATGGCTACACCTTC. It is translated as CASSVFGTGGETYGYTF. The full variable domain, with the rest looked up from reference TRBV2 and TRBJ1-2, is EPEVTQTPSHQVTQMGQEVILRCVPISNHLYFYWYRQILGQKVEFLVSFYNNEISEKSEIFDDQFSVERPDGSNFTLKIRSTKLEDSAMYFCASSVFGTGGETYGYTFGSGTRLTVV.